The rows below give T cell receptor beta chains drawn from one sample of a study of Ad26.COV2.S vaccination and SARS-CoV-2 variants. The table came from immunoSEQ multiplex PCR; TCRdb's copy has only in-frame clones and leaves some out. In the table there are about 400,000 clones, roughly 90% of which are singletons. The sample consisted of peripheral blood, taken in a trial of Ad26.COV2.S vaccine versus placebo. The receptors derive from a person aged 18-60 years who received the Ad26.COV2.S COVID-19 vaccine or a placebo. Both conserved end residues are trimmed from each CDR3. Expanded clones get a size class; other rows say once, few or many, or leave the size out.

clone size: .; V gene: TRBV11-2; CDR3 protein: ASSQARGSPPLH
clone size: .; V gene: TRBV6-5; CDR3 protein: ASSYSRSRETQY
clone size: once; V gene: TRBV6-2/TRBV6-3; CDR3 protein: ASSPAGGLQPQH
clone size: .; V gene: TRBV20-1; CDR3 protein: SALQYEQY
clone size: .; V gene: TRBV4-3; CDR3 protein: ASSQDFGGGREQY
clone size: .; V gene: TRBV30; CDR3 protein: AWSVSFLSATNEKLF
clone size: .; V gene: TRBV7-2; CDR3 protein: ASSYSGAQWQF
clone size: .; V gene: TRBV7-3; CDR3 protein: ASSLTGYGTMGEDTQY
clone size: .; V gene: TRBV3-1/TRBV3-2; CDR3 protein: ASSQAGQGRDEQF
clone size: .; V gene: TRBV4-1; CDR3 protein: ASSQRDTSETQY
clone size: .; V gene: TRBV4-3; CDR3 protein: ASSQHDSTGYGYT
clone size: once; V gene: TRBV11-2; CDR3 protein: ASSRLAGNTGELF
clone size: .; V gene: TRBV18; CDR3 protein: ASSYGGAEAF
clone size: .; V gene: TRBV4-3; CDR3 protein: ASSQLTGPYGYT
clone size: .; V gene: TRBV9; CDR3 protein: ASSPRDRRYSPLH
clone size: .; V gene: TRBV7-3; CDR3 protein: ASSFSPTGSYNEQF
clone size: .; V gene: TRBV11-2; CDR3 protein: ASSPGGAGGPFWTQY
clone size: .; V gene: TRBV4-1; CDR3 protein: ASSQEVKDTEAF
clone size: .; V gene: TRBV9; CDR3 protein: ASTPNPSGETQY
clone size: .; V gene: TRBV4-1; CDR3 protein: ASSQGAGINQPQH
clone size: .; V gene: TRBV6-2/TRBV6-3; CDR3 protein: ASSSEWDRTEKLF
clone size: .; V gene: TRBV18; CDR3 protein: ASSPRVSGQSMNTEAF
clone size: .; V gene: TRBV7-2; CDR3 protein: ASSKGLAVNEQF
clone size: .; V gene: TRBV7-9; CDR3 protein: ASSFVGTGETQY
clone size: .; V gene: TRBV28; CDR3 protein: ASSFILGQGLYEQY
clone size: .; V gene: TRBV7-2; CDR3 protein: ASSPRTGRDGEQY
clone size: .; V gene: TRBV6-5; CDR3 protein: ASCRGGPTDTQY
clone size: once; V gene: TRBV2; CDR3 protein: ASSDMAQRFYEQY
clone size: .; V gene: TRBV9; CDR3 protein: ASNEQGAQEPQH
clone size: .; V gene: TRBV7-3; CDR3 protein: ASSPNAGTGSTGELF
clone size: .; V gene: TRBV24-1; CDR3 protein: ATSGPGGWYEQY
clone size: .; V gene: TRBV19; CDR3 protein: ASRLRDTLPGNTIY
clone size: .; V gene: TRBV7-6; CDR3 protein: ASSLEWGSGNTIY
clone size: .; V gene: TRBV6-4; CDR3 protein: ASRVSGQGGTEAF
clone size: .; V gene: TRBV5-1; CDR3 protein: ASSTTGTYEQY
clone size: .; V gene: TRBV24-1; CDR3 protein: ATSDPGMPQGNNDGYT
clone size: .; V gene: TRBV5-6; CDR3 protein: ASSLWAYNEQF
clone size: .; V gene: TRBV2; CDR3 protein: ASGARGSYEQY
clone size: .; V gene: TRBV7-9; CDR3 protein: ASSLGRNEQY
clone size: once; V gene: TRBV9; CDR3 protein: ASSVVPHTGSGNTIY
clone size: .; V gene: TRBV7-9; CDR3 protein: ASSLVLRGESSNEQF
clone size: .; V gene: TRBV5-8; CDR3 protein: ASRLIQGAGTGELF
clone size: .; V gene: TRBV30; CDR3 protein: AWNPEGDEKLF
clone size: .; V gene: TRBV6-5; CDR3 protein: ASSSRTANRYEQY
clone size: .; V gene: TRBV5-8; CDR3 protein: ASSLRGRSKLF
clone size: .; V gene: TRBV4-1; CDR3 protein: ASSETSGGDEQF
clone size: .; V gene: TRBV29-1; CDR3 protein: SVDSGNTEAF
clone size: .; V gene: TRBV3-1/TRBV3-2; CDR3 protein: ASSQDRGGNQPQH
clone size: .; V gene: TRBV21-1; CDR3 protein: ASSKGGRQGLASNQPQH
clone size: .; V gene: TRBV5-6; CDR3 protein: ASSLGLAGSYTGELF
clone size: .; V gene: TRBV5-5; CDR3 protein: ASSLVASSGNTIY
clone size: .; V gene: TRBV19; CDR3 protein: ASSPASGGAQGVF